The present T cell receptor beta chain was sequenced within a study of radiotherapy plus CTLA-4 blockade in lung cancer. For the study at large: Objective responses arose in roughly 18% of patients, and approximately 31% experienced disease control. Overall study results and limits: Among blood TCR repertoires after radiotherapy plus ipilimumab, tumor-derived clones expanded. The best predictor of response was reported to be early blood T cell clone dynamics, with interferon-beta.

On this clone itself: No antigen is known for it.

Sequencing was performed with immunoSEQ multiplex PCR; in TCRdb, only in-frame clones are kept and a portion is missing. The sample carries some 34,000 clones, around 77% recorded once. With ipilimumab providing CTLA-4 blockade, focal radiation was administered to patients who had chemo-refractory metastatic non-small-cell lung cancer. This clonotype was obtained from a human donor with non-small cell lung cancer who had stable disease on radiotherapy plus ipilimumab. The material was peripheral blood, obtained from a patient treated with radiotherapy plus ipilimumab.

This chain's CDR3 is CASSSGTDYQFF. In DNA, the CDR3 is TGTGCCAGCAGCTCCGGGACAGACTATCAGTTCTTC. J is TRBJ2-1 and V is TRBV7-8; TRBD1 matches 7 bases. V lost 4 bases and J lost 13; bases outside the gene matches: 7. Germline values: CDR1 SGHVS, CDR2 FQNEAQ. The CDR3 is 12 amino acids.